Listed below are T cell receptor beta chains from one sample, sequenced in a study of blood T cell repertoires in COVID-19. Method: immunoSEQ multiplex PCR; TCRdb's copy keeps in-frame clones and lacks some. Among 110,000 or so clones, roughly 90% were seen once, and the ten largest hold about 7.4%. The sample comprised peripheral blood. All receptors come from a man aged 65-85 years who had recovered from COVID-19. The CDR3 runs from the conserved cysteine through the conserved F or W. The D gene is left open where the match is weak. The listing skips clone size in some rows; elsewhere it reads once, few, many or a size class.

D: .
J: TRBJ2-3
size: .
V: TRBV11-2
DNA: TGTGCCAGCAGCTTACCGGGAGTAGATACGCAGTATTTT
CDR3: CASSLPGVDTQYF

D: TRBD2
J: TRBJ2-5
size: .
V: TRBV7-9
DNA: TGTGCCAGCAGCTTTAGTGCCCTGGGGGGGAGGCAAGAGACCCAGTACTTC
CDR3: CASSFSALGGRQETQYF

D: TRBD2
J: TRBJ2-1
size: .
V: TRBV29-1
DNA: TGCAGCGTGGGACTAGCGGGGGGGAGCTCCTACAATGAGCAGTTCTTC
CDR3: CSVGLAGGSSYNEQFF

D: .
J: TRBJ2-7
size: .
V: TRBV5-1
DNA: TGCGCCAGCAGCTTGGAAGCGGGCAGATTCTACGAGCAGTACTTC
CDR3: CASSLEAGRFYEQYF

D: .
J: TRBJ2-3
size: .
V: TRBV6-1
DNA: TGTGCCAGCAGTGAGTCGGCAGGCACCCTTAGCACAGATACGCAGTATTTT
CDR3: CASSESAGTLSTDTQYF

D: .
J: TRBJ1-5
size: .
V: TRBV28
DNA: TGTGCCAGCAGGGTCCTAGACAGAGCCAATCAGCCCCAGCATTTT
CDR3: CASRVLDRANQPQHF

D: .
J: TRBJ1-5
size: .
V: TRBV30
DNA: TGTGCCTGGAGTATCGGGGTCGTGGCAGGTTTGGAGAATCAGCCCCAGCATTTT
CDR3: CAWSIGVVAGLENQPQHF

D: TRBD1
J: TRBJ2-7
size: few
V: TRBV28
DNA: TGTGCCAGCACCCACAGGGGCGAGCAGTACTTC
CDR3: CASTHRGEQYF

D: .
J: TRBJ2-4
size: .
V: TRBV3-1/TRBV3-2
DNA: TGTGCCAGCAGCCAAGGGCTCATGGTAGCCAAAAACATTCAGTACTTC
CDR3: CASSQGLMVAKNIQYF

D: TRBD2
J: TRBJ2-5
size: .
V: TRBV15
DNA: TGTGCCACCAGCAGAGCCAGCGGGAGGGCTAGGGAGACCCAGTACTTC
CDR3: CATSRASGRARETQYF